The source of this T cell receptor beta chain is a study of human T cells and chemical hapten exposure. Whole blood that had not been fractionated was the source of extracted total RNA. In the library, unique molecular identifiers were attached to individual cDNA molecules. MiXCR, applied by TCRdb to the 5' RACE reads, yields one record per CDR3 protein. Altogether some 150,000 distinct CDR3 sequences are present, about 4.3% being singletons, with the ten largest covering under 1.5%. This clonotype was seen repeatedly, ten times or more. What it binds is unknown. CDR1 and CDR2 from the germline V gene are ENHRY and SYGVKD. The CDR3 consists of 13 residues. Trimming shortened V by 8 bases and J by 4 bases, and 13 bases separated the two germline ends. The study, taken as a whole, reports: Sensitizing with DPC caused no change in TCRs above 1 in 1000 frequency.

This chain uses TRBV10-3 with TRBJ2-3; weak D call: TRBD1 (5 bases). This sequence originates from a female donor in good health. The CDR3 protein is CAISAGLSDTQYF. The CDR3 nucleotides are TGTGCCATCTCAGCAGGGTTATCAGATACGCAGTATTTT.